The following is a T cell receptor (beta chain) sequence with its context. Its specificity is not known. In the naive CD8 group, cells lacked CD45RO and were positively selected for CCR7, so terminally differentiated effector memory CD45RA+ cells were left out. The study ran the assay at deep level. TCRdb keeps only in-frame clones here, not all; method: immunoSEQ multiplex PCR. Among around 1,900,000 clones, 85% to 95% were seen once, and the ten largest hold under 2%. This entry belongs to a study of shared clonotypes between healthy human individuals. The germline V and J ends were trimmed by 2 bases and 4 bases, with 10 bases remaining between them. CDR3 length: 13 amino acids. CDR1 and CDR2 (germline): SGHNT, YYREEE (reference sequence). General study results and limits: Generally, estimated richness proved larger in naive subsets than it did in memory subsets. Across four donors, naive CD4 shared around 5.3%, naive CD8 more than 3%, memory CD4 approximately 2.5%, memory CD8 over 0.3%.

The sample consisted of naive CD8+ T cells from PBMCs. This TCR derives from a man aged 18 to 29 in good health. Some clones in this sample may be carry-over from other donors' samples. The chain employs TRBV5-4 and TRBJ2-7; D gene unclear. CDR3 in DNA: TGTGCCAGCAGCTTTGGACCTTATTACGAGCAGTACTTC. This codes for CASSFGPYYEQYF.